This record concerns one TCR beta chain sequence. CDR1 and CDR2 from the germline V gene are MDHEN and SYDVKM. The CDR3 length is 15 residues. V was trimmed by 2 bases and J by 2 bases, leaving 11 bases between them. This sample stems from a study of blood T cell repertoires in COVID-19. Under the authors' procedure: Reference gene primer amplification yielded estimated nucleated cell counts. Data came from immunoSEQ multiplex PCR; TCRdb stores just in-frame clones and leaves some out. The DNA was the basis for D and trimming; V, J and clone size are from that table. The sample holds about 84,000 clones, more than 70% seen once.

The sequence was obtained from an elderly man with active or convalescent COVID-19. The sequenced material came from peripheral blood. The V call is TRBV28, the J call TRBJ2-3; no clear D gene. Here the CDR3 reads CASSLSLSSTDTQYF. The CDR3 DNA reads TGTGCCAGCAGTTTAAGCCTCTCCTCCACAGATACGCAGTATTTT.